The entry below gives a single T cell receptor beta chain sequence along with its context. Its antigen is undetermined. At the survey level, the v3.0 immunoSEQ assay was run. Using immunoSEQ multiplex PCR, the repertoire was profiled, and TCRdb retains in-frame clones only, with some absent. The sample lists tens of thousands of clones, 80% to 85% occurring once. This entry is derived from a study of long-term antiretroviral therapy in people with HIV. Overall study results and limits: Clones that had undergone expansion before ART prevailed in the repertoire throughout all time points.

Trimming removed 0 bases from V and 0 bases from J, with 9 bases in between. In germline, CDR1 is MNHNY, CDR2 SVGAGI (reference sequence). The length of the CDR3 is 15 residues. The receptor's source is a man younger than 35 with HIV. This rearrangement joins TRBV6-6 to TRBJ2-7, with D uncertain. The source material was unsorted PBMCs, sampled 1 year after starting antiretroviral therapy. The CDR3 protein is CASSYSRMSSYEQYF. CDR3 nucleotide sequence: TGTGCCAGCAGTTACTCGCGGATGAGCTCCTACGAGCAGTACTTC.